Following are 10 T cell receptor beta chains from one sample sequenced in a study of breast tumors, draining lymph nodes, adjacent tissues. Breast cancer patients provided tissue from their axillary draining lymph nodes. MiXCR, applied by TCRdb to the multiplex PCR reads, yields one record per CDR3 protein. The sample lists 70,000 to 95,000 distinct CDR3 sequences, roughly a fifth occurring once. Sequencing was done on a sample of axillary lymph node tissue. All receptors come from a female donor with breast cancer. Some clones in this sample may be carry-over from other donors' samples.

In this sample, this clonotype turned up many times. As DNA, the CDR3 is TGTGCCAGCAGGGGGAGAGGGGCTAGCACCGGGGAGCTGTTTTTT. Its protein is CASRGRGASTGELFF. The V and J genes are TRBV25-1 and TRBJ2-2; D is perhaps TRBD1 or TRBD2 (5 bases each). V shed 6 bases and J shed 4 bases, with 15 bases lying between them. CDR3 size: 15 residues. Germline V lookup: CDR1 MGHDK, CDR2 SYGVNS.

This clonotype was counted ten times or more. The chain uses TRBV7-3 and TRBJ2-6; TRBD2 is a possible D gene (5 bases). Germline CDR1 and CDR2: SGHTA and FQGTGA. V was pared by 4 bases and J by 0 bases, with 7 bases between. This CDR3 spans 15 amino acids. Here the CDR3 DNA reads TGTGCCAGCAGCTATCGGGGCTCTGGGGCCAACGTCCTGACTTTC. The encoded protein is CASSYRGSGANVLTF.

At least ten counts were recorded for this clonotype. This chain's CDR3 is CAIKMGPGYGNTIYF. The CDR3, as DNA: TGTGCCATCAAGATGGGGCCAGGATACGGAAACACCATATATTTT. The rearrangement joins TRBV10-3 to TRBJ1-3; TRBD1 is a possible D gene (5 bases). The V and J ends lost 7 bases and 4 bases respectively, with 17 bases between them. CDR1 and CDR2 (germline): ENHRY, SYGVKD. This CDR3 spans 15 amino acids.

This clonotype was counted many times. This rearrangement joins TRBV7-8 to TRBJ2-5; a possible D gene is TRBD2 (6 bases). The germline V gene has CDR1 SGHVS and CDR2 FQNEAQ. The CDR3 consists of 15 residues. Trimming shortened V by 5 bases and J by 4 bases, and 17 bases separated the two germline ends. The CDR3 region is CASSPGLPRTETQYF. In nucleotides, the CDR3 is TGTGCCAGCAGCCCGGGACTCCCAAGGACAGAGACCCAGTACTTC.

This clonotype was counted ten times or more. The V and J genes are TRBV6-6 and TRBJ2-7; 8 bases are a match to TRBD2. The CDR3 has 14 residues. Germline V gene sequence: CDR1 MNHNY, CDR2 SVGAGI (reference sequence). The ends lost 3 bases at V and 5 bases at J; junction bases unmatched: 6. The CDR3 reads CASSYRGRFDEQYF. In DNA form, the CDR3 reads TGTGCCAGCAGTTATCGCGGGAGGTTCGACGAGCAGTACTTC.

The sample holds many counts of this clonotype. The V and J genes are TRBV20-1 and TRBJ2-1, with 7 bases aligning to TRBD1. Germline CDR1 reads DFQATT; CDR2 reads SNEGSKA (reference sequence). CDR3 length equals 13 residues. V lost 6 bases and J lost 8; bases outside the gene matches: 10. The CDR3 spells CSAAGTERYEQFF. CDR3 DNA: TGCAGTGCAGCCGGGACAGAGCGCTATGAGCAGTTCTTC.

In this sample, this clonotype turned up many times. The J gene is TRBJ2-7, the V gene TRBV7-2; D may be TRBD1 (6 bases). The V gene's germline CDR1 is SGHTA and CDR2 FQGNSA. V was trimmed by 5 bases and J by 0 bases, leaving 11 bases between them. CDR3 size: 14 residues. This CDR3 is CASSPGHGSYEQYF. CDR3 coding DNA: TGTGCCAGCAGCCCGGGACATGGCTCCTACGAGCAGTACTTC.

This clonotype occurred many times. The chain combines TRBV12-3 or TRBV12-4 with TRBJ1-5; 8 bases fit TRBD1. V was pared by 1 base and J by 2 bases, with 7 bases of the junction left unmatched. This CDR3 comprises 17 residues. The DNA of the CDR3 is TGTGCCAGCAGTTTAGTTGTCGGACAGGGTGGCAATCAGCCCCAGCATTTT. It translates to CASSLVVGQGGNQPQHF.

This clonotype was counted ten times or more. This chain connects TRBV15 to TRBJ2-1, with D unresolved. Germline V lookup: CDR1 LNHNV, CDR2 YYDKDF (reference sequence). The ends were cut back, 2 bases at V and 8 bases at J, with 10 bases in the middle. CDR3 length: 13 amino acids. CDR3 in DNA: TGTGCCACCAGCAGATCCCCCCGGGATGAGCAGTTCTTC. This encodes CATSRSPRDEQFF.

This clonotype was seen at least ten times. The chain has TRBV2 and TRBJ2-7; TRBD2 matches at 9 bases. V trimming: 5 bases; J trimming: 0 bases; junction bases outside the gene matches: 11. CDR1 SNHLY and CDR2 FYNNEI come from the germline V gene. The CDR3 runs to 17 residues. CDR3 sequence reads: CASSMASGTSLSYEQYF. In DNA, the CDR3 is TGTGCCAGCAGTATGGCTAGCGGGACAAGTCTCTCCTACGAGCAGTACTTC. Looking up the rest from reference TRBV2 and TRBJ2-7 gives the full variable domain: EPEVTQTPSHQVTQMGQEVILRCVPISNHLYFYWYRQILGQKVEFLVSFYNNEISEKSEIFDDQFSVERPDGSNFTLKIRSTKLEDSAMYFCASSMASGTSLSYEQYFGPGTRLTVT.